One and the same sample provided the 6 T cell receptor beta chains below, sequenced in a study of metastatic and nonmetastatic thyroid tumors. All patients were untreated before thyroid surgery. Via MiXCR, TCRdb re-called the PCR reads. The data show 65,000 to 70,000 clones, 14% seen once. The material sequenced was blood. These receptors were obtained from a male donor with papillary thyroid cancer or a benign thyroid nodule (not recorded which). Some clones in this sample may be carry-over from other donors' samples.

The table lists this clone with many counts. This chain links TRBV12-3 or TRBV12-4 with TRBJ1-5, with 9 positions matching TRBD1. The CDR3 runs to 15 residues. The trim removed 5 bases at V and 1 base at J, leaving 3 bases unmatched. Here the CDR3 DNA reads TGTGCCAGCAGTCCCGGACAGGGGAGCAATCAGCCCCAGCATTTT. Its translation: CASSPGQGSNQPQHF.

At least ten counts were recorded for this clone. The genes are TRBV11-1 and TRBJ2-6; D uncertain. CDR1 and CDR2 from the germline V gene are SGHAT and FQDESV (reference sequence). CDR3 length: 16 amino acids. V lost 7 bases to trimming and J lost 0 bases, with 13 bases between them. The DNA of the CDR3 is TGTGCCAGCAACATAAGACAAGCCTCTGGGGCCAACGTCCTGACTTTC. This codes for CASNIRQASGANVLTF.

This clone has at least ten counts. Here the CDR3 reads CASSVDRTGPQHF. CDR3 DNA: TGTGCCAGCAGCGTAGACAGGACGGGGCCCCAGCATTTT. The genes are TRBV9 and TRBJ1-5; weak D call: TRBD1 (5 bases). Germline CDR1 SGDLS, CDR2 YYNGEE. The CDR3 contains 13 residues. Trimming stripped 0 bases from V and 9 bases from J, with 10 bases between.

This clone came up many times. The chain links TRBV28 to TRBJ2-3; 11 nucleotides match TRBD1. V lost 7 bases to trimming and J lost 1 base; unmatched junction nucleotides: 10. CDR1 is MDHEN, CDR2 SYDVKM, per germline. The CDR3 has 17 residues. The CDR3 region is CASISRWGQGGTDTQYF. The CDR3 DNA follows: TGTGCCAGCATCTCCCGGTGGGGACAGGGGGGCACAGATACGCAGTATTTT.

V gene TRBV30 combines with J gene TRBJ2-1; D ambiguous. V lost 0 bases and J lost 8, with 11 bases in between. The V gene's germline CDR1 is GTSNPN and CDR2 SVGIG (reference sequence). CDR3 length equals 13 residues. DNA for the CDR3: TGTGCCTGGAGTGTTCAGATCGTGGATGAGCAGTTCTTC. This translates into CAWSVQIVDEQFF.

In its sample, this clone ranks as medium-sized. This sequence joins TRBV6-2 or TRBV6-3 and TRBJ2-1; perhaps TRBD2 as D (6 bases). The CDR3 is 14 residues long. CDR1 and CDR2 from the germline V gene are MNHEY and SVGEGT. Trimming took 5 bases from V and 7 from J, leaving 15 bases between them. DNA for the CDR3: TGTGCCAGCAGTACCTGGGAGGTCGGTAATGAGCAGTTCTTC. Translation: CASSTWEVGNEQFF.